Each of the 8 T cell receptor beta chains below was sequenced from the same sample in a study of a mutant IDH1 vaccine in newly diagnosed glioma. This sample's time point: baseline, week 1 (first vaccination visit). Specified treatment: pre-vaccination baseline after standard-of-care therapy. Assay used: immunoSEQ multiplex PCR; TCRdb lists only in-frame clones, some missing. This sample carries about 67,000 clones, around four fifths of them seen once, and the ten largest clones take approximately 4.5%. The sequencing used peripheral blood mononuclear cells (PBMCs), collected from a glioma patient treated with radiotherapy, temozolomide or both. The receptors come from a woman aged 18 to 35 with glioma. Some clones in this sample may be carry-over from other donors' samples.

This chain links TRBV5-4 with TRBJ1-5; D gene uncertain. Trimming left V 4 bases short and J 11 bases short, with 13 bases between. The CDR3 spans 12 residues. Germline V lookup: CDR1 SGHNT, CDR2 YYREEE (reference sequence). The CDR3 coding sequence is TGTGCCAGCAGCATTGGGCTTGGAGCCCAGCATTTT. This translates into CASSIGLGAQHF.

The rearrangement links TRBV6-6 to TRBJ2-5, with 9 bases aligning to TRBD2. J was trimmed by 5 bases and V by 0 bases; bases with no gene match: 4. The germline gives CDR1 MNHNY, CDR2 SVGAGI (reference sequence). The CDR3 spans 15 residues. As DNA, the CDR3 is TGTGCCAGCAGTTACTCTAGTCTAGCGGGGGAGACCCAGTACTTC. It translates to CASSYSSLAGETQYF.

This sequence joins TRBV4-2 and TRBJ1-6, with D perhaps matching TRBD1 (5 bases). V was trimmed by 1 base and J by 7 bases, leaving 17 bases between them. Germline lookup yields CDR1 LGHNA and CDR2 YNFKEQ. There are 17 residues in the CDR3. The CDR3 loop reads CASSQASEGQDNSPLHF. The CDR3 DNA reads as TGTGCCAGCAGCCAAGCTTCCGAGGGGCAGGACAATTCACCCCTCCACTTT.

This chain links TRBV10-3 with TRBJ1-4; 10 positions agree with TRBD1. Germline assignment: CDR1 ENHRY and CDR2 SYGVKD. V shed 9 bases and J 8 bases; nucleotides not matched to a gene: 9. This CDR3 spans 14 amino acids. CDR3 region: CAIGEGQGSEKLFF. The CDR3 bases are TGTGCCATAGGGGAGGGACAGGGGAGCGAAAAACTGTTTTTT.

The CDR3 DNA reads TGTGCCAGCAGTGCAGGGTTAAATTCACCCCTCCACTTT. Amino acids: CASSAGLNSPLHF. This sequence joins TRBV25-1 and TRBJ1-6; TRBD1 might be the D (5 bases). The germline V gene has CDR1 MGHDK and CDR2 SYGVNS. This CDR3 is built from 13 residues. V was shortened by 4 bases and J by 7 bases, with 8 bases between the two germline ends.

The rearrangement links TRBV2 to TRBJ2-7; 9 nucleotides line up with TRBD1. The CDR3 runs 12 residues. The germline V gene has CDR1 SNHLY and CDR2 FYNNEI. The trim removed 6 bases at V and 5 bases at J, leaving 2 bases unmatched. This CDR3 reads CASSGTGNEQYF. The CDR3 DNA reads TGTGCCAGCAGCGGGACAGGGAACGAGCAGTACTTC.

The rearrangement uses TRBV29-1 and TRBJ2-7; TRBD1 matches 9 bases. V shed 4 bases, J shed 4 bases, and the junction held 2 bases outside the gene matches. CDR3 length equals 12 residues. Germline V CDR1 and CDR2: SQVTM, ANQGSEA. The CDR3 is CSVVTGGYEQYF. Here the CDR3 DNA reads TGCAGCGTTGTGACAGGGGGGTACGAGCAGTACTTC.

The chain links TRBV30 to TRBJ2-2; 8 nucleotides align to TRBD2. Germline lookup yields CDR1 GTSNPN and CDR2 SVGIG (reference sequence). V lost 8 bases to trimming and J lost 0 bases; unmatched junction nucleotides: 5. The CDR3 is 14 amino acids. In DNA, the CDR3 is TGTGCCGGCCAGCGGGAGTCGAACACCGGGGAGCTGTTTTTT. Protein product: CAGQRESNTGELFF.